These 28 T cell receptor beta chains share one sample of origin, sequenced in a study of blood T cell repertoires in COVID-19. The table came from immunoSEQ multiplex PCR; TCRdb's copy has only in-frame clones and leaves some out. The table records 250,000 or so clones, 65% to 85% of them present only once. The sample was peripheral blood. Receptors originate from a woman aged 40-49 years who had recovered from COVID-19.

The genes are TRBV6-5 and TRBJ1-3; 8 nucleotides align to TRBD1. The CDR3 has 14 amino acids. Germline CDR1 is MNHEY and CDR2 is SVGAGI. Germline trimming cut 6 bases from V and 0 bases from J; bases unmatched to any gene: 1. The DNA for the CDR3 is TGTGCCAGCAGGACAGGGGCCTCTGGAAACACCATATATTTT. Translated: CASRTGASGNTIYF.

J is TRBJ2-3 and V is TRBV9, with TRBD2 as a possible D gene (5 bases). The germline V gene encodes CDR1 SGDLS and CDR2 YYNGEE. The CDR3 runs to 16 residues. The germline V and J ends were trimmed by 6 bases and 0 bases, with 17 bases remaining between them. As DNA, the CDR3 is TGTGCCAGCACCGACTCCAAGGAGGCTAGCACAGATACGCAGTATTTT. Amino acids: CASTDSKEASTDTQYF.

V gene TRBV2 combines with J gene TRBJ1-6, with D tentatively TRBD1 (6 bases). V was clipped by 2 bases and J by 6 bases, with 14 bases between them. The CDR3 consists of 16 residues. Germline V lookup: CDR1 SNHLY, CDR2 FYNNEI. In DNA form, the CDR3 reads TGTGCCAGCAGTGAACTCGGTGGACAGTTTAATTCACCCCTCCACTTT. It yields the protein CASSELGGQFNSPLHF.

The V gene is TRBV11-1, the J gene TRBJ2-7; D remains ambiguous. Trimming left V 5 bases short and J 4 bases short, with 9 bases between. The CDR3 runs to 12 residues. Germline V CDR1 and CDR2: SGHAT, FQDESV (reference sequence). The CDR3 DNA reads TGTGCCAGCAGCCCGACTGCATACGAGCAGTACTTC. Protein sequence: CASSPTAYEQYF.

The chain is built from TRBV19 and TRBJ2-5; a possible D gene is TRBD2 (6 bases). This CDR3 region has 17 residues. Germline V gives CDR1 LNHDA, CDR2 SQIVND (reference sequence). V was pared by 1 base and J by 2 bases, with 17 bases between. The CDR3 reads CASSIGYTAGFQETQYF. The CDR3 coding sequence is TGTGCCAGTAGTATAGGGTATACGGCGGGGTTTCAAGAGACCCAGTACTTC.

This chain uses TRBV6-5 with TRBJ2-1, with D tentatively TRBD2 (6 bases). In germline, CDR1 is MNHEY, CDR2 SVGAGI. This CDR3 spans 13 amino acids. Trimming pared 5 bases from V and 9 bases from J, leaving 14 bases between. The CDR3 sequence: CASSRSWGVEQFF. In DNA, the CDR3 is TGTGCCAGCAGTAGAAGCTGGGGGGTTGAGCAGTTCTTC.

The V gene is TRBV11-2, the J gene TRBJ2-3, with 15 nucleotides matching TRBD2. The CDR3 runs to 17 residues. Germline loops: CDR1 SGHAT, CDR2 FQNNGV. V lost 2 bases, J lost 3 bases, and 3 bases stayed unmatched. CDR3 amino acids: CASSLTGTSGGTDTQYF. CDR3 nucleotide sequence: TGTGCCAGCAGCTTAACCGGGACTAGCGGGGGGACAGATACGCAGTATTTT.

The chain couples TRBV28 to TRBJ2-5, with TRBD1 matching 8 bases. Looked up from germline, CDR1 is MDHEN and CDR2 is SYDVKM. Trimming cost V 3 bases and J 3 bases; bases outside gene matches: 12. The CDR3 runs to 17 residues. As DNA, the CDR3 is TGTGCCAGCAGTTTCGGGACAGGCCTCAGCAGCGAAGAGACCCAGTACTTC. It codes for CASSFGTGLSSEETQYF.

The sample holds a few counts of this clone. V and J are TRBV29-1 and TRBJ2-1, with 9 bases matching TRBD1. Germline CDR1 reads SQVTM; CDR2 reads ANQGSEA. V shed 7 bases, J shed 5 bases, and the junction held 9 bases outside the gene matches. The CDR3 has 14 amino acids. The CDR3 DNA follows: TGCAGCGCTTACCGGGACAGGGCGAACAATGAGCAGTTCTTC. Protein product: CSAYRDRANNEQFF.

In DNA form, the CDR3 reads TGTGCCAGCACCTTCAGGGGGCCAGAAGCTTTCTTT. This sequence encodes CASTFRGPEAFF. This chain uses TRBV6-5 with TRBJ1-1, with TRBD1 matching 8 bases. The germline V gene encodes CDR1 MNHEY and CDR2 SVGAGI. The CDR3 runs 12 residues. V dropped 7 bases and J dropped 8; count of bases not matched to a gene: 6.

The chain has TRBV9 and TRBJ2-3; D may be TRBD2 (5 bases). Trimming took off 0 bases at V and 4 bases at J, with 9 bases between the two ends. This CDR3 spans 14 amino acids. Germline lookup yields CDR1 SGDLS and CDR2 YYNGEE. The CDR3 loop reads CASSVAKAADTQYF. CDR3 nucleotides: TGTGCCAGCAGCGTAGCTAAAGCGGCAGATACGCAGTATTTT.

The chain links TRBV2 to TRBJ2-7; 9 nucleotides agree with TRBD2. V shed 6 bases and J 4 bases; nucleotides not matched to a gene: 4. CDR1 and CDR2 from the germline V gene are SNHLY and FYNNEI. The CDR3 runs to 13 residues. Here the CDR3 reads CASRAGGPYEQYF. The CDR3, as DNA: TGTGCCAGCAGGGCGGGGGGGCCGTACGAGCAGTACTTC.

The chain employs TRBV12-3 or TRBV12-4 and TRBJ1-2; D unresolved. The CDR3 has 13 residues. Trimming removed 3 bases from V and 2 bases from J, with 7 bases in between. CDR3 residues: CASSLGRNYGYTF. The CDR3 region has the DNA TGTGCCAGCAGTTTGGGGAGGAACTATGGCTACACCTTC.

The chain recombines TRBV5-4 with TRBJ1-2, with D perhaps TRBD1 (5 bases). The CDR3 contains 13 residues. Per the germline V gene, CDR1 is SGHNT and CDR2 is YYREEE (reference sequence). Trimming left V 2 bases short and J 3 bases short, with 8 bases between. CDR3 protein: CASSFRVDYGYTF. The CDR3 DNA reads as TGTGCCAGCAGCTTCAGGGTAGACTATGGCTACACCTTC.

CDR3 region: CASRLNRGPGGYGYTF. CDR3 nucleotides: TGTGCCAGCAGACTAAACAGGGGGCCTGGCGGCTATGGCTACACCTTC. The chain uses TRBV28 and TRBJ1-2; 9 nucleotides align to TRBD1. J lost 4 bases, V lost 6 bases, and 12 bases had no gene match. The CDR3 is 16 amino acids. CDR1 and CDR2 from the germline V gene are MDHEN and SYDVKM.

The chain joins TRBV27 to TRBJ1-5; 7 positions agree with TRBD1. CDR1 and CDR2 from the germline V gene are MNHEY and SMNVEV (reference sequence). The CDR3 totals 14 residues. V shed 3 bases, J shed 3 bases, and the junction held 2 bases outside the gene matches. CDR3 in DNA: TGTGCCAGCAGTTTGGGACAGAACAATCAGCCCCAGCATTTT. Amino acid sequence: CASSLGQNNQPQHF.

The chain joins TRBV3-1 (or the pseudogene TRBV3-2) to TRBJ2-7; tentatively, D is TRBD1 (6 bases). The CDR3 is 11 amino acids. Per the germline V gene, CDR1 is LGHDT and CDR2 is YNNKEL (reference sequence). V gave up 1 base and J gave up 12 bases, with 10 bases separating them. The DNA of the CDR3 is TGTGCCAGCAGCCAAGGCACAGGGATGTACTTC. This codes for CASSQGTGMYF.

Notes on this clone: Other DNA sequences within the sample encode an identical CDR3. The chain is built from TRBV19 and TRBJ2-7; 10 positions match TRBD1. Per germline, CDR1 LNHDA and CDR2 SQIVND (reference sequence). After removal of 5 bases from V and 1 base from J, the junction contained 5 bases not matched to a gene. The CDR3 runs to 15 residues. The CDR3 spells CASSPGTGASYEQYF. DNA for the CDR3: TGTGCCAGTAGTCCCGGGACAGGGGCTTCCTACGAGCAGTACTTC.

The chain carries TRBV3-1 (or the pseudogene TRBV3-2) and TRBJ1-6, with D perhaps matching TRBD1 (5 bases). The CDR3 totals 14 residues. V gave up 5 bases and J gave up 10 bases, with 15 bases separating them. The germline V gene encodes CDR1 LGHDT and CDR2 YNNKEL (reference sequence). CDR3 in amino acids: CASSTGGNISPLHF. The CDR3 region has the DNA TGTGCCAGCAGCACCGGGGGGAATATCTCACCCCTCCACTTT.

V gene TRBV4-1 combines with J gene TRBJ1-4; no clear D. The V and J ends lost 7 bases and 5 bases respectively, with 11 bases between them. Germline lookup yields CDR1 MGHRA and CDR2 YSYEKL. The CDR3 extends over 13 amino acids. CDR3 in amino acids: CASTRVLNEKLFF. Here the CDR3 DNA reads TGCGCCAGCACTCGGGTTCTAAATGAAAAACTGTTTTTT.

This clone has a count of ten or more. The chain employs TRBV18 and TRBJ1-1; 8 positions agree with TRBD1. CDR3 length: 13 residues. Looked up from germline, CDR1 is KGHSH and CDR2 is LQKENI. The V and J ends lost 4 bases and 3 bases, in that order; junction bases with no gene match: 1. In DNA form, the CDR3 reads TGTGCCAGCTCACAGACAGGGGACACTGAAGCTTTCTTT. Protein: CASSQTGDTEAFF.

The table lists this clone with a few counts. V usage is TRBV27 and J usage is TRBJ1-5; D remains ambiguous. The CDR3 is 13 amino acids. Germline V gene lookup returns CDR1 MNHEY and CDR2 SMNVEV (reference sequence). Trimming pared 2 bases from V and 7 bases from J, leaving 9 bases between. CDR3 region: CASSLSLWQPQHF. CDR3 in DNA: TGTGCCAGCAGTTTAAGCTTGTGGCAGCCCCAGCATTTT.

The chain uses TRBV3-1 (or the pseudogene TRBV3-2) and TRBJ1-2; maybe TRBD1 (6 bases). The CDR3 is 18 residues long. From germline, CDR1 is LGHDT and CDR2 YNNKEL (reference sequence). Between the trimmed V and J ends, which lost 2 bases and 4 bases, there was a span of 23 bases. The CDR3 is CASSQLQFGGTSLYGYTF. CDR3 sequence (DNA): TGTGCCAGCAGCCAACTTCAATTCGGGGGGACATCCCTCTATGGCTACACCTTC.

This clone was counted once. The V and J genes are TRBV5-4 and TRBJ2-7; possibly TRBD1 for D (6 bases). Germline lookup yields CDR1 SGHNT and CDR2 YYREEE (reference sequence). This CDR3 has 15 residues. Trimming pared 4 bases from V and 0 bases from J, leaving 14 bases between. The CDR3 is CASSPTGGSSYEQYF. The CDR3 nucleotides are TGTGCCAGCAGCCCGACAGGTGGAAGCTCCTACGAGCAGTACTTC. The full variable domain, its missing parts supplied by reference TRBV5-4 and TRBJ2-7, is ETGVTQSPTHLIKTRGQQVTLRCSSQSGHNTVSWYQQALGQGPQFIFQYYREEENGRGNFPPRFSGLQFPNYSSELNVNALELDDSALYLCASSPTGGSSYEQYFGPGTRLTVT.

In DNA, the CDR3 is TGCAGTGCTAGTAGGGGCAGTTTGCAAGAGACCCAGTACTTC. It translates to CSASRGSLQETQYF. The genes are TRBV20-1 and TRBJ2-5; a weak D match, TRBD1 (5 bases). This CDR3 contains 14 residues. Germline assignment: CDR1 DFQATT and CDR2 SNEGSKA (reference sequence). Trimming removed 3 bases from V and 2 bases from J, with 13 bases in between.

V and J are TRBV28 and TRBJ2-3; 10 bases match TRBD2. Per germline, CDR1 MDHEN and CDR2 SYDVKM. J gave up 6 bases and V 3 bases, and 9 bases lay outside the gene matches. The CDR3 consists of 16 residues. CDR3 region: CASSFGLADPRDTQYF. In DNA, the CDR3 is TGTGCCAGCAGTTTCGGACTAGCGGACCCTCGGGATACGCAGTATTTT.

CDR3 residues: CASSEARGAGYTF. The CDR3 region has the DNA TGTGCCAGCAGTGAGGCCCGGGGGGCTGGCTACACCTTC. The chain combines TRBV6-4 with TRBJ1-2; TRBD1 might be the D (6 bases). From germline, CDR1 is MRHNA and CDR2 SNTAGT. The ends were cut back, 3 bases at V and 7 bases at J, with 12 bases in the middle. The CDR3 has 13 amino acids.

This rearrangement joins TRBV10-3 to TRBJ1-1, with D hard to call. Trimming took off 3 bases at V and 9 bases at J, with 14 bases between the two ends. The CDR3 has 13 amino acids. Germline lookup yields CDR1 ENHRY and CDR2 SYGVKD. CDR3: CAISDEIPKQAFF. CDR3 DNA sequence: TGTGCCATCAGTGACGAAATTCCAAAGCAAGCTTTCTTT.